The source of this TCR beta chain is a study of regulatory T cells in long-lasting Graves disease. Study conclusions and caveats: Newly diagnosed Graves' patients had higher TCR diversity than persistent ones. Thyroid tissue went unexamined; only peripheral blood was analyzed.

The CDR3 length is 11 residues. The V gene lost 6 bases and the J gene lost 2 bases, with 4 bases spanning the gap. This clonotype was observed many times. What it binds is unknown. CDR3-region Arm-PCR and iRepertoire HTBI primers produced the TCR beta libraries. Each CDR3 protein is one row after TCRdb ran MiXCR on the multiplex PCR reads. Of around 250,000 distinct CDR3 sequences in the sample, about 19% were seen once. Described time point: newly diagnosed GD, antithyroid drugs for less than 3 months. The authors made the TCR library using RNA they extracted from PBMCs. V and J are TRBV12-3 or TRBV12-4 and TRBJ1-2; D gene unclear. Specimen: peripheral blood mononuclear cells (PBMCs), collected at new diagnosis, from a patient treated with antithyroid drugs. The sequence derives from a female donor with Graves disease. The CDR3 here is CASRQNYGYTF. In nucleotides, the CDR3 is TGTGCCAGCAGACAGAACTATGGCTACACCTTC.